This T cell receptor (beta chain) was retrieved from a study of blood T cell repertoires in COVID-19 (dated by TCRdb to the early 2020s). Regarding the research as a whole: Samples covering the acute and convalescent phases of COVID-19 were provided by collaborators in the United States, Italy and Spain. Deeply sampled blood TCRbeta repertoires from subjects exposed to, actively infected with, or recovered from COVID-19 were included in the dataset. The material from the prospective study consisted of cDNA or gDNA derived from T cells, B-cell-depleted T cells, or PBMCs. The repertoires were made available in a free public database intended to serve as a resource for research on the immune response to SARS-CoV-2. Nearly every sample came with metadata listing a de-identified subject ID, COVID-19 status, age in years and sex. Where HLA class I and class II types were available, the types were taken from metadata supplied by the sample provider, not from assay-based typing. Samples were obtained from the ongoing ImmuneRACE study (first 160 participants) and from 1,000 to 1,500 subjects provided by 6 global collaborators.

Taken from cysteine to phenylalanine, the CDR3 has 15 residues. The kept DNA is CDR3 alone, 45 bases in frame from the first base. The V end loses 6 bases and the J end loses 0 bases, and a stretch of 12 bases separates them. CDR1 and CDR2 (MNHEY, SVGEGT) derive from the germline V gene. Overall study results and their limits: Clinical and demographic metadata were provided uncurated, with the amount varying by source and participant.

Participants in the prospective study were aged roughly 18 to 100 years, lived in under 30 United States geographic areas, and enrolled through a virtual design. Cohort assignment in the prospective study relied on participant-reported clinical history from a screening survey and a study questionnaire. Exposed participants were defined as having been in contact with someone with a PCR-confirmed or clinician-diagnosed COVID-19 case within 2 weeks of study entry. Mobile phlebotomists in the prospective study collected whole blood, serum and a nasopharyngeal or oropharyngeal swab from every participant. Over a roughly 2-month period, participants in the prospective study had the option of providing additional blood draws and questionnaires. Before DNA extraction, blood samples from the prospective study were shipped at room temperature or frozen. Points on this clone: Its binding antigen is unknown. The record has no base qualities; no much larger clone is one base away.

The immunoSEQ Assay, a bias-controlled multiplex PCR, was used to amplify TCRbeta CDR3 regions from genomic DNA. Concerning the study's data processing: Nucleated cell counts per sample were estimated from amplification of reference gene primers within the assay. Sequence reads were collapsed and filtered to measure the absolute abundance of every unique TCRbeta CDR3 rearrangement. For each sample, productive Simpson clonality was calculated by taking the square root of Simpson's diversity index across productive rearrangements. Imported from immuneACCESS, the table was reduced by TCRdb to in-frame sequences with V and J called. These copies leave out some clones; in studies compared against another copy, an unresolved V gene accounts for under half, and the cause of the remainder is not known. V and J calls and clone size are those listed in that table; D and trimming were worked out from the DNA. This sample gives approximately 300,000 clones in total; more than 85% of them show up just once. The ten largest clones represent approximately 4.1% of the sample.

The chain joins TRBV6-2 or TRBV6-3 to TRBJ2-1, and possibly TRBD1, on 5 matching bases. The receptor was isolated from a woman aged 25 to 39 who had been exposed to COVID-19. Sample: PBMCs or T cells enriched from blood (not recorded which). The CDR3 region has the sequence CASSRAGLSYNEQFF. The bases are TGTGCCAGCAGCCGAGCAGGGCTCTCCTACAATGAGCAGTTCTTC.